These 27 T cell receptor beta chains were all obtained from the same sample, sequenced in a study of PD-1 blockade in mismatch repair-deficient tumors. Sequenced by immunoSEQ multiplex PCR; TCRdb stores in-frame clones only, minus some. The top ten hold 3% to 4% of the sample, which has 30,000 to 35,000 clones, approximately 84% seen once. The specimen was PBMCs, collected around 6 weeks after starting pembrolizumab. The source of these receptors is an adult with mismatch repair-deficient cancer.

This rearrangement joins TRBV4-1 to TRBJ2-3, with 9 bases that match TRBD2. J was trimmed by 0 bases and V by 4 bases; bases with no gene match: 5. CDR1 and CDR2 (germline): MGHRA, YSYEKL. The CDR3 sequence is 16 residues long. The CDR3 nucleotides read TGCGCCAGCAGCCTCCGGACTAGCGCGAGCACAGATACGCAGTATTTT. Amino acids: CASSLRTSASTDTQYF.

The genes are TRBV6-6 and TRBJ1-1; TRBD1 agrees at 8 bases. The J segment lost 10 bases and the V segment lost 2 bases, leaving 6 bases of the junction unmatched. Germline V CDR1 and CDR2: MNHNY, SVGAGI (reference sequence). The CDR3 loop spans 13 amino acids. The DNA of the CDR3 is TGTGCCAGCAGTTACCGGACAGGGATCGGAGCTTTCTTT. The encoded protein is CASSYRTGIGAFF.

The gene calls are TRBV7-9 and TRBJ1-1, with D possibly TRBD1 on 6 matching bases. Deletions cut 4 bases from V and 2 bases from J, with 8 bases between. This CDR3 has 13 amino acids. From germline, CDR1 is SEHNR and CDR2 FQNEAQ (reference sequence). The CDR3 loop is CASSSQGNTEAFF. CDR3 DNA sequence: TGTGCCAGCAGCTCACAGGGAAACACTGAAGCTTTCTTT.

For this clone: Germline is not matched at one junction end, which may reflect a read error. V and J are TRBV27 and TRBJ2-1; unclear D gene. CDR3 length: 14 residues. Germline-derived CDR1 and CDR2 are MNHEY and SMNVEV (reference sequence). The CDR3 is CASPIRYSDNEQFF. The CDR3 DNA reads as TGTGCCAGCCCAATTCGTTACTCCGACAATGAGCAGTTCTTC.

The V and J genes are TRBV18 and TRBJ2-7; 8 bases fit TRBD2. With V trimmed by 0 bases and J by 4 bases, 5 bases remained unmatched. Germline V gene lookup returns CDR1 KGHSH and CDR2 LQKENI. This CDR3 is built from 15 residues. The CDR3 spells CASSPPTGGSYEQYF. The CDR3 region has the DNA TGTGCCAGCTCACCACCCACGGGAGGGTCTTACGAGCAGTACTTC.

The chain employs TRBV6-4 and TRBJ1-1; TRBD1 might be the D (6 bases). Trimming stripped 6 bases from V and 8 bases from J, with 13 bases between. Germline V gives CDR1 MRHNA, CDR2 SNTAGT. This CDR3 is built from 12 residues. The CDR3 DNA reads as TGTGCCAGCAGAGACAGGACGGGGGAAGCTTTCTTT. Translating it yields CASRDRTGEAFF.

The chain employs TRBV2 and TRBJ2-1; perhaps TRBD2 as D (5 bases). The V end was cut by 9 bases, the J end by 0 bases, with 15 bases between. This CDR3 has 15 residues. Germline V gives CDR1 SNHLY, CDR2 FYNNEI. The CDR3 DNA follows: TGTGCCAGAAAGGATAGCGCAGCCTCCTACAATGAGCAGTTCTTC. It is translated as CARKDSAASYNEQFF.

V gene TRBV6-1 combines with J gene TRBJ1-5; no clear D gene. The germline CDR1 and CDR2 sequences are MNHNS and SASEGT. This CDR3 spans 15 amino acids. V lost 5 bases and J 0 bases, leaving 11 bases between the germline ends. The CDR3 here is CASSRDGFSNQPQHF. CDR3 DNA: TGTGCCAGCAGTAGAGACGGGTTTAGCAATCAGCCCCAGCATTTT.

The chain couples TRBV7-3 to TRBJ1-2; unclear D gene. With 1 base removed from V and 7 bases from J, the gap between germline ends came to 10 bases. The CDR3 extends over 13 amino acids. The germline V gene encodes CDR1 SGHTA and CDR2 FQGTGA. The CDR3 nucleotides read TGTGCCAGCAGCTTAATCCCCGGGGTTGGCTACACCTTC. Translation: CASSLIPGVGYTF.

Turning to this clone: The sample has other DNA sequences that encode this CDR3 too. The V call is TRBV27, the J call TRBJ1-5; no reliable D call. Germline CDR1 and CDR2: MNHEY and SMNVEV (reference sequence). The CDR3 has 12 residues. Trimming removed 3 bases from V and 4 bases from J, with 4 bases in between. Here the CDR3 DNA reads TGTGCCAGCAGTTTTCTGAATCAGCCCCAGCATTTT. This codes for CASSFLNQPQHF.

CDR3 sequence: CASSPKQGAGTDTQYF. The CDR3 coding sequence is TGTGCCAGCTCACCAAAGCAGGGGGCAGGAACAGATACGCAGTATTTT. The V and J genes are TRBV18 and TRBJ2-3; 8 positions agree with TRBD1. The CDR3 totals 16 residues. Germline loops: CDR1 KGHSH, CDR2 LQKENI. Trimming took 2 bases from V and 3 from J; bases not matched to a gene: 7.

The rearrangement links TRBV7-9 to TRBJ2-7, with 8 bases fitting TRBD1. The CDR3 is made up of 18 amino acids. Germline-derived CDR1 and CDR2 are SEHNR and FQNEAQ (reference sequence). The junction had 20 bases not matched to a gene; V was cut back by 5 bases and J by 5 bases. This CDR3 is CASSHLLRDRTLLDEQYF. The CDR3 coding sequence is TGTGCCAGCAGCCACCTTTTGAGGGACAGGACCCTGCTAGACGAGCAGTACTTC.

The rearrangement uses TRBV5-1 and TRBJ1-1; 10 bases agree with TRBD1. Trimming at V came to 1 base and at J to 4 bases, leaving 7 bases not matched to a gene. CDR3 length: 16 amino acids. CDR1 SGHRS and CDR2 YFSETQ come from the germline V gene. The CDR3 region is CASSLRTGGSGTEAFF. The CDR3 region has the DNA TGCGCCAGCAGCTTGCGGACAGGGGGGTCAGGCACTGAAGCTTTCTTT.

J is TRBJ2-7 and V is TRBV28, with 11 bases identical to TRBD2. The V and J ends lost 3 bases and 3 bases, in that order; junction bases with no gene match: 10. The CDR3 has 17 residues. Germline CDR1 MDHEN, CDR2 SYDVKM. The CDR3 reads CASSFGAGTSGSYEQYF. CDR3 DNA: TGTGCCAGCAGTTTTGGGGCCGGGACTAGCGGAAGCTACGAGCAGTACTTC.

CDR3 sequence reads: CASSADSYNEQFF. Written as DNA, the CDR3 is TGTGCCAGCAGCGCGGACAGCTACAATGAGCAGTTCTTC. The chain recombines TRBV9 with TRBJ2-1; a weak D match, TRBD1 (6 bases). There are 13 residues in the CDR3. The germline V gene has CDR1 SGDLS and CDR2 YYNGEE. The V end was cut by 3 bases, the J end by 3 bases, with 7 bases between.

The chain recombines TRBV2 with TRBJ2-7; 11 nucleotides match TRBD2. The CDR3 length is 14 residues. The ends lost 6 bases at V and 4 bases at J; junction bases unmatched: 5. Germline values: CDR1 SNHLY, CDR2 FYNNEI. CDR3 nucleotides: TGTGCCAGCAGAACTAGCGGGAGAACTTACGAGCAGTACTTC. This sequence encodes CASRTSGRTYEQYF.

The gene calls are TRBV27 and TRBJ1-1, with 7 bases matching TRBD1. After removal of 3 bases from V and 4 bases from J, the junction contained 8 bases not matched to a gene. The CDR3 has 15 residues. The germline V gene has CDR1 MNHEY and CDR2 SMNVEV (reference sequence). DNA for the CDR3: TGTGCCAGCAGTTTGGACAGGAGGACCTTCACTGAAGCTTTCTTT. Translating gives CASSLDRRTFTEAFF.

The rearrangement links TRBV21-1 to TRBJ2-1; the DNA was not used to check the table's D call, TRBD2. TRBV21-1 is designated a pseudogene. There are 14 residues in the CDR3. CDR3 in amino acids: CASSNEGLGNEQFF. The CDR3 nucleotides are TGTGCCAGCAGCAACGAGGGTCTAGGCAATGAGCAGTTCTTC.

This clone was detected once. This chain joins TRBV2 and TRBJ2-6; 9 nucleotides match TRBD1. Per germline, CDR1 SNHLY and CDR2 FYNNEI. The CDR3 totals 15 residues. The CDR3 spells CGRGQGVSGANVLTF. The CDR3 DNA reads as TGTGGTCGGGGACAGGGAGTCTCTGGGGCCAACGTCCTGACTTTC.

The chain recombines TRBV27 with TRBJ2-1, with TRBD2 matching 13 bases. Germline V gene data show CDR1 as MNHEY and CDR2 as SMNVEV (reference sequence). The V segment lost 5 bases and the J segment 7 bases; nucleotides outside the gene matches: 8. CDR3 length: 16 amino acids. The DNA of the CDR3 is TGTGCCAGCAGTCCCCCACTAGCGGGAGGGCAAAATGAGCAGTTCTTC. Translation gives CASSPPLAGGQNEQFF.

The V call is TRBV7-8, the J call TRBJ2-1; D call uncertain. The V and J ends lost 6 bases and 6 bases respectively, with 6 bases between them. CDR1 is SGHVS and CDR2 is FQNEAQ in the germline V gene. The CDR3 consists of 11 residues. The CDR3 DNA follows: TGTGCCAGCAGACGCGTCAATGAGCAGTTCTTC. Encoded protein: CASRRVNEQFF.

The chain has TRBV7-9 and TRBJ1-1; perhaps TRBD1 as D (5 bases). This CDR3 has 12 residues. Germline assignment: CDR1 SEHNR and CDR2 FQNEAQ (reference sequence). Trimming pared 4 bases from V and 4 bases from J, leaving 7 bases between. The CDR3 bases are TGTGCCAGCAGCTCGGGGGGCACTGAAGCTTTCTTT. It codes for CASSSGGTEAFF.

The CDR3 loop reads CASSQGASGTQETQYF. The CDR3 DNA is TGTGCCAGCAGCCAAGGGGCTAGCGGGACCCAAGAGACCCAGTACTTC. J is TRBJ2-5 and V is TRBV4-2, with 9 positions matching TRBD2. The V gene end was trimmed by 1 base and the J gene end by 1 base; junction bases not matched to a gene: 4. CDR3 length: 16 amino acids. Germline values: CDR1 LGHNA, CDR2 YNFKEQ.

The chain joins TRBV27 to TRBJ2-2; TRBD2 matches at 7 bases. Trimming cost V 5 bases and J 3 bases; bases outside gene matches: 6. Germline CDR1 reads MNHEY; CDR2 reads SMNVEV (reference sequence). CDR3 length: 15 amino acids. The CDR3 is CASSPGGPYTGELFF. The CDR3 nucleotides read TGTGCCAGCAGTCCGGGGGGACCCTACACCGGGGAGCTGTTTTTT.

The rearrangement joins TRBV6-4 to TRBJ2-2, with TRBD2 matching over 7 bases. The CDR3 spans 18 residues. Germline V CDR1 and CDR2: MRHNA, SNTAGT. V shed 3 bases, J shed 4 bases, and the junction held 14 bases outside the gene matches. CDR3 coding DNA: TGTGCCAGCAGTGAAGGGGCAGCGGGAACAATGAGCACCGGGGAGCTGTTTTTT. Translation: CASSEGAAGTMSTGELFF.

The chain joins TRBV23-1 to TRBJ2-1; 11 bases fit TRBD2. TRBV23-1 is designated an ORF whose function remains uncertain. This CDR3 is 15 amino acids long. Unmatched junction bases numbered 2, after V lost 6 bases and J lost 1 base. The CDR3, as DNA: TGCGCCAGCAGGACTAGCGGGGTTTCCTACAATGAGCAGTTCTTC. This translates into CASRTSGVSYNEQFF.

The V call is TRBV27, the J call TRBJ1-2; D ambiguous. V was shortened by 0 bases and J by 5 bases, with 13 bases between the two germline ends. Germline-derived CDR1 and CDR2 are MNHEY and SMNVEV (reference sequence). CDR3 length: 15 residues. The CDR3 bases are TGTGCCAGCAGTTTATCGATGAAAGCACCTTATGGCTACACCTTC. Its protein is CASSLSMKAPYGYTF.